The sequence of this T cell receptor beta chain was determined in a study of T cells in Graves' hyperthyroidism and ophthalmopathy. Findings and limits, study-wide: The blood repertoire included most of the expanded thyroid clonotypes above 0.001. The model predicted ophthalmopathy a median approximately 6 months before onset.

Orbital computed tomography, thyroid ultrasound, serum thyroxine and TRAb, and clinical symptoms together informed the diagnoses. Source material for PBMCs was less than 12 ml fresh peripheral blood. A note on this clonotype: The antigen remains unidentified.

The CDR3 loop spans 14 amino acids. The germline V and J ends were trimmed by 6 bases and 2 bases, with 13 bases remaining between them. Germline values: CDR1 MDHEN, CDR2 SYDVKM. Researchers amplified the TCR beta CDR3 regions from RNA transcripts. When the TCR CDR3 underwent first-round RT-PCR, the HTBI primer set was used. TCRdb processed the multiplex PCR reads anew with MiXCR; each CDR3 protein has one entry. The repertoire holds hundreds of thousands of distinct CDR3 sequences, with about 16% as singletons. What was sequenced was blood. This receptor was taken from a woman aged 30 to 39 with Graves' hyperthyroidism. This sequence joins TRBV28 and TRBJ1-1; a possible D gene is TRBD1 (5 bases). The CDR3 sequence is CASSPRQSNTEAFF. In nucleotides, the CDR3 is TGTGCCAGCAGCCCCCGACAGAGTAACACTGAAGCTTTCTTT.